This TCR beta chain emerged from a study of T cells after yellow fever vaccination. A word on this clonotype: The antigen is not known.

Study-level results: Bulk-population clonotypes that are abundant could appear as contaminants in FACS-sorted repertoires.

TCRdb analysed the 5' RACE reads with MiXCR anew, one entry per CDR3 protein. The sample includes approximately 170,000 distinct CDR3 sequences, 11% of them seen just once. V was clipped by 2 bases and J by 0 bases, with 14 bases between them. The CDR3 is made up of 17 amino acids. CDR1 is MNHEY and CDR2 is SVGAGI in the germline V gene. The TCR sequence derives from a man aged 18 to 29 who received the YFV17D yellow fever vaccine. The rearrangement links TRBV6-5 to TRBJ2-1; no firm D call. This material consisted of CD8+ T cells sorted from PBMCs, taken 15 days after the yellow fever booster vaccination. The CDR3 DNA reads TGTGCCAGCAGTTACGGTCCCTACTATTCCTCCTACAATGAGCAGTTCTTC. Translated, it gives CASSYGPYYSSYNEQFF.